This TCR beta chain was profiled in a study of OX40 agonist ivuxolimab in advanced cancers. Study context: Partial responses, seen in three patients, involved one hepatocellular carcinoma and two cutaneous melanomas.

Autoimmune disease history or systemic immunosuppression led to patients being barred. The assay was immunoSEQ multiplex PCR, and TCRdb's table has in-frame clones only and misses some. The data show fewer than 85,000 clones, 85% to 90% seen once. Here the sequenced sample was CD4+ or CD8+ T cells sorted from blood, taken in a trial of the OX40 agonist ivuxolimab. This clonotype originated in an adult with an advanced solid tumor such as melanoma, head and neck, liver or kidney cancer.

The CDR3 DNA sequence: TGTGCCAGCAGCCCCGGACTCAAGTCGGATGAGCAGTTCTTC. The encoded protein is CASSPGLKSDEQFF. The chain combines TRBV2 with TRBJ2-1; the D gene is possibly TRBD2 (5 bases). Trimming took 6 bases from V and 8 from J, leaving 17 bases between them. This CDR3 region has 14 residues. The germline V gene encodes CDR1 SNHLY and CDR2 FYNNEI.